Below are 8 T cell receptor beta chains sequenced from a single sample in a study of OX40 agonist ivuxolimab in advanced cancers. The library came from the immunoSEQ multiplex PCR assay. TCRdb holds this immuneACCESS table with in-frame rearrangements only. Some clones are missing; in checked studies, unresolved V genes explain under half, and the rest has no known cause. Counted in this sample were some 16,000 clones; approximately 80% of them appeared once. Of the sample, 45% to 50% is held by the ten largest clones. The sequencing here drew on CD4+ or CD8+ T cells sorted from blood, taken in a trial of the OX40 agonist ivuxolimab. All receptors come from an adult with an advanced solid tumor such as melanoma, head and neck, liver or kidney cancer.

CDR3 sequence (DNA): TGTGCCATCAGTAGCGGGGGGACCAGCACAGATACGCAGTATTTT. Its protein product is CAISSGGTSTDTQYF. This chain joins TRBV10-3 and TRBJ2-3; 9 nucleotides agree with TRBD2. There are 15 residues in the CDR3. The germline gives CDR1 ENHRY, CDR2 SYGVKD. Trimming removed 5 bases from V and 0 bases from J; junction bases left unmatched: 3.

This clone has more than one count but fewer than ten. The V call is TRBV6-1, the J call TRBJ2-1; the D is unclear. Germline lookup yields CDR1 MNHNS and CDR2 SASEGT. V was shortened by 1 base and J by 5 bases, with 21 bases between the two germline ends. The CDR3 runs 18 residues. This CDR3 is CASSEGRVFGRHDNEQFF. CDR3 nucleotide sequence: TGTGCCAGCAGTGAAGGACGGGTCTTCGGCAGGCACGACAATGAGCAGTTCTTC.

The chain couples TRBV4-2 to TRBJ2-1; 8 nucleotides line up with TRBD1. Germline CDR1 and CDR2: LGHNA and YNFKEQ. The CDR3 is 14 residues long. Unmatched junction bases numbered 6, after V lost 4 bases and J lost 7 bases. The CDR3 sequence: CASSRRTGRNEQFF. The CDR3 nucleotides read TGTGCCAGCAGCCGCCGGACAGGGAGGAATGAGCAGTTCTTC.

J is TRBJ1-2 and V is TRBV28, with D possibly TRBD1 on 6 matching bases. Germline CDR1 MDHEN, CDR2 SYDVKM. The V and J ends lost 5 bases and 6 bases respectively, with 16 bases between them. CDR3 size: 14 residues. The CDR3 bases are TGTGCCAGCAGTCCTCCAGGGGAGGTCAATGGCTACACCTTC. Translation gives CASSPPGEVNGYTF.

This chain connects TRBV4-3 to TRBJ2-1; D ambiguous. Looked up from germline, CDR1 is LGHNA and CDR2 is YSLEER. V lost 3 bases and J lost 6, with 18 bases in between. This CDR3 is built from 16 residues. CDR3 DNA: TGCGCCAGCAGCCAGGACCTGCGAACTTTTAGCAATGAGCAGTTCTTC. Its translation is CASSQDLRTFSNEQFF.

The rearrangement links TRBV28 to TRBJ2-7; 7 positions match TRBD2. This CDR3 comprises 14 residues. V was pared by 5 bases and J by 5 bases, with 9 bases of the junction left unmatched. Germline lookup yields CDR1 MDHEN and CDR2 SYDVKM. CDR3 region: CASSPTRDYHEQYF. CDR3 bases: TGTGCCAGCAGTCCCACGCGGGACTACCACGAGCAGTACTTC.

The chain has TRBV7-9 and TRBJ2-7; D gene uncertain. Trimming took 5 bases from V and 2 from J, leaving 13 bases between them. Per germline, CDR1 SEHNR and CDR2 FQNEAQ (reference sequence). CDR3 length equals 14 residues. The CDR3, as DNA: TGTGCCAGCAGCGCCCGGGTTCCCCCCTACGAGCAGTACTTC. The encoded protein is CASSARVPPYEQYF. Full variable domain (missing parts from reference TRBV7-9 and TRBJ2-7): DTGVSQNPRHKITKRGQNVTFRCDPISEHNRLYWYRQTLGQGPEFLTYFQNEAQLEKSRLLSDRFSAERPKGSFSTLEIQRTEQGDSAMYLCASSARVPPYEQYFGPGTRLTVT.

The chain recombines TRBV7-9 with TRBJ2-1, with 7 bases that match TRBD2. Trimming took 3 bases from V and 4 from J; bases not matched to a gene: 6. From germline, CDR1 is SEHNR and CDR2 FQNEAQ (reference sequence). The CDR3 contains 15 residues. CDR3 region: CASSFGRPPYNEQFF. The CDR3 nucleotides read TGTGCCAGCAGCTTCGGGAGGCCTCCGTACAATGAGCAGTTCTTC. Supplemented by reference TRBV7-9 and TRBJ2-1, the full variable domain reads DTGVSQNPRHKITKRGQNVTFRCDPISEHNRLYWYRQTLGQGPEFLTYFQNEAQLEKSRLLSDRFSAERPKGSFSTLEIQRTEQGDSAMYLCASSFGRPPYNEQFFGPGTRLTVL.